These 23 T cell receptor beta chains came from one sample sequenced in a study of glioma-infiltrating T cells. TCR alpha and beta CDR3 regions were amplified from RNA using iRepertoire nested multiplex PCR. TCRdb re-derived calls from the multiplex PCR reads in MiXCR, one entry per CDR3 protein. This table has 150,000 or so distinct CDR3 sequences, 35% to 50% appearing once. The sequenced sample consisted of glioma tissue, nonneoplastic brain tissue, or PBMCs (not recorded which). The receptors derive from a human donor with low-grade glioma or glioblastoma, undergoing nonglioma brain surgery, or in good health (not recorded which).

The J gene is TRBJ2-3, the V gene TRBV3-1, with D hard to call. The CDR3 sequence is 12 residues long. CDR1 is LGHDT and CDR2 is YNNKEL in the germline V gene (reference sequence). The V and J ends lost 4 bases and 6 bases respectively, with 8 bases between them. CDR3 amino acids: CASSPQPDTQYF. As DNA, the CDR3 is TGTGCCAGCAGCCCCCAGCCCGATACGCAGTATTTT.

This clonotype was observed a few times. This sequence joins TRBV6-1 and TRBJ1-6, with a tentative D call TRBD1 (6 bases). From germline, CDR1 is MNHNS and CDR2 SASEGT. The V end lost 6 bases, the J end lost 7 bases, and 16 bases lay between the germline ends. The CDR3 sequence is 15 residues long. CDR3 in amino acids: CASRNWTVFNSPLHF. The CDR3, as DNA: TGTGCCAGCAGGAACTGGACAGTGTTCAATTCACCCCTCCACTTT.

This clonotype turned up a few times. The junction departs from germline at one end; a sequencing error may be responsible. This chain connects TRBV7-2 to TRBJ1-1; maybe TRBD1 (6 bases). This CDR3 has 14 residues. Germline V lookup: CDR1 SGHTA, CDR2 FQGNSA. The DNA of the CDR3 is TGTGCCCGCAGCTCCGACAGGCCGAACACTGAAGCTTTCTTT. Protein: CARSSDRPNTEAFF.

This clonotype was detected only once. V and J are TRBV7-2 and TRBJ2-3; 12 nucleotides agree with TRBD2. J was trimmed by 2 bases and V by 4 bases; bases with no gene match: 13. Germline CDR1 SGHTA, CDR2 FQGNSA. The CDR3 has 19 residues. In nucleotides, the CDR3 is TGTGCCAGCAGCTCGCCGCGACGGACTAGCGGGGAAGCCACAGATACGCAGTATTTT. It yields the protein CASSSPRRTSGEATDTQYF.

The chain has TRBV6-2 or TRBV6-3 and TRBJ2-1, with 9 bases that match TRBD2. The CDR3 totals 15 residues. The V and J ends lost 2 bases and 10 bases, in that order; junction bases with no gene match: 9. Per germline, CDR1 MNHEY and CDR2 SVGEGT. This CDR3 reads CASSYQGLAGIEQFF. CDR3 DNA sequence: TGTGCCAGCAGTTACCAGGGACTAGCCGGGATAGAGCAGTTCTTC.

This sequence joins TRBV6-2 or TRBV6-3 and TRBJ2-7, with 10 bases that match TRBD2. The CDR3 runs 15 residues. The V segment lost 6 bases and the J segment 5 bases; nucleotides outside the gene matches: 10. Germline loops: CDR1 MNHEY, CDR2 SVGEGT. The CDR3 nucleotides are TGTGCCAGCAGCTCGGAGGGAGCGGGGGGGAACGAGCAGTACTTC. As protein: CASSSEGAGGNEQYF.

This chain joins TRBV6-1 and TRBJ2-7, with 7 bases aligning to TRBD2. Trimming removed 5 bases from V and 2 bases from J; junction bases left unmatched: 3. Germline V gives CDR1 MNHNS, CDR2 SASEGT. The CDR3 is made up of 13 amino acids. The CDR3 nucleotides are TGTGCCAGCAGTCCTAGCGGCACCTACGAGCAGTACTTC. Translated, it gives CASSPSGTYEQYF.

The chain combines TRBV11-1 with TRBJ1-2; D gene ambiguous. Trimming left V 0 bases short and J 3 bases short, with 5 bases between. The CDR3 covers 13 residues. The germline CDR1 and CDR2 sequences are SGHAT and FQDESV (reference sequence). The CDR3 sequence: CASSLAADYGYTF. The CDR3 bases are TGTGCCAGCAGCTTAGCAGCGGACTATGGCTACACCTTC.

The chain employs TRBV27 and TRBJ2-7; D is perhaps TRBD2 (5 bases). The CDR3 is made up of 15 amino acids. The germline V gene has CDR1 MNHEY and CDR2 SMNVEV (reference sequence). V was clipped by 5 bases and J by 3 bases, with 17 bases between them. The chain's CDR3 is CASSISSGNYYEQYF. As DNA, the CDR3 is TGTGCCAGCAGTATCTCCTCCGGGAACTACTACGAGCAGTACTTC.

This clonotype turned up a few times. The genes are TRBV6-2 or TRBV6-3 and TRBJ1-1; D gene unclear. CDR1 and CDR2 from the germline V gene are MNHEY and SVGEGT. Deletions cut 2 bases from V and 7 bases from J, with 17 bases between. The CDR3 is 15 amino acids. In DNA form, the CDR3 reads TGTGCCAGCAGTTACCTAGACATCGAGGCTAATGAAGCTTTCTTT. It yields the protein CASSYLDIEANEAFF.

This clonotype showed up just a few times. The chain joins TRBV6-1 to TRBJ1-2; D is undetermined. CDR1 is MNHNS and CDR2 is SASEGT in the germline V gene. This CDR3 region has 14 residues. V lost 5 bases, J lost 0 bases, and 10 bases lay in between. DNA of the CDR3: TGTGCCAGCAGTTCTCGCAGTTCTAACTATGGCTACACCTTC. Translation: CASSSRSSNYGYTF.

The chain has TRBV19 and TRBJ1-5; no firm D call. Trimming shortened V by 6 bases and J by 7 bases, and 13 bases separated the two germline ends. The germline V gene encodes CDR1 LNHDA and CDR2 SQIVND (reference sequence). There are 13 residues in the CDR3. The CDR3 region is CASSDGEVQPQHF. For the CDR3, the DNA is TGTGCCAGTAGCGATGGGGAGGTCCAGCCCCAGCATTTT.

Details on this clonotype: An end of the junction does not agree with germline; a read error may underlie this. This chain links TRBV6-1 with TRBJ2-3; unclear D gene. With the DNA end fitting TRBJ1-1 better, the J assignment may be wrong. The CDR3 runs to 13 residues. Germline assignment: CDR1 MNHNS and CDR2 SASEGT. This CDR3 reads CAISEPLLTEAFF. In nucleotides, the CDR3 is TGTGCCATCAGTGAGCCCTTACTGACTGAAGCTTTCTTT.

This chain connects TRBV7-6 to TRBJ1-3; D unresolved. From germline, CDR1 is SGHVS and CDR2 FNYEAQ. The length of the CDR3 is 14 residues. Trimming pared 6 bases from V and 1 base from J, leaving 10 bases between. In nucleotides, the CDR3 is TGTGCCAGCAGTTCGTCGAATTCTGGAAACACCATATATTTT. It yields the protein CASSSSNSGNTIYF.

This rearrangement joins TRBV29-1 to TRBJ2-4; TRBD1 might be the D (5 bases). This CDR3 contains 13 residues. CDR1 and CDR2 from the germline V gene are SQVTM and ANQGSEA. Trimming shortened V by 1 base and J by 1 base, and 5 bases separated the two germline ends. Here the CDR3 DNA reads TGCAGCGTTGAAGCAGGGGCCAAAAACATTCAGTACTTC. This gives the protein CSVEAGAKNIQYF. The full variable domain, completed using reference TRBV29-1 and TRBJ2-4, is SAVISQKPSRDICQRGTSLTIQCQVDSQVTMMFWYRQQPGQSLTLIATANQGSEATYESGFVIDKFPISRPNLTFSTLTVSNMSPEDSSIYLCSVEAGAKNIQYFGAGTRLSVL.

This chain uses TRBV20-1 with TRBJ2-5, with D tentatively TRBD1 (6 bases). Looked up from germline, CDR1 is DFQATT and CDR2 is SNEGSKA (reference sequence). The CDR3 contains 15 residues. V lost 5 bases and J lost 2, with 18 bases in between. This CDR3 reads CSASRGTGLQETQYF. The CDR3 DNA reads as TGCAGTGCTTCCCGTGGAACAGGGCTGCAAGAGACCCAGTACTTC.

This clonotype was seen more than once but under ten times. The rearrangement joins TRBV20-1 to TRBJ1-1; 8 bases are shared with TRBD1. V shed 5 bases and J 0 bases; nucleotides not matched to a gene: 11. CDR3 length: 16 residues. Germline V gene data show CDR1 as DFQATT and CDR2 as SNEGSKA (reference sequence). Here the CDR3 reads CSAAQGATGMNTEAFF. As DNA, the CDR3 is TGCAGTGCTGCTCAGGGGGCTACGGGAATGAACACTGAAGCTTTCTTT.

The J gene is TRBJ2-7, the V gene TRBV6-1, with a possible D match to TRBD2 (6 bases). V shed 8 bases and J shed 1 base, with 9 bases lying between them. The CDR3 is made up of 12 amino acids. Germline assignment: CDR1 MNHNS and CDR2 SASEGT. The CDR3 reads CASARGSYEQYF. The CDR3 DNA reads TGTGCCAGCGCGCGGGGATCCTACGAGCAGTACTTC.

This clonotype was found a few times. The rearrangement uses TRBV28 and TRBJ2-1, with a weak D call TRBD2 (6 bases). V dropped 11 bases and J dropped 8 bases, with 19 bases sitting between them. CDR1 and CDR2 from the germline V gene are MDHEN and SYDVKM. The CDR3 runs to 13 residues. The chain's CDR3 is CAAEGRRYDEQFF. CDR3 sequence (DNA): TGTGCCGCGGAGGGTAGGAGGTACGATGAGCAGTTCTTC.

The chain combines TRBV20-1 with TRBJ1-6; D uncertain. CDR1 and CDR2 (germline): DFQATT, SNEGSKA (reference sequence). The CDR3 has 13 residues. The germline V and J ends were trimmed by 5 bases and 5 bases, with 10 bases remaining between them. The DNA for the CDR3 is TGCAGTGCTCCTCGGACGGATAATTCACCCCTCCACTTT. Amino acid sequence: CSAPRTDNSPLHF.

In its sample, this clonotype was seen once. One end of the junction does not line up with germline, which may come from a read error. The rearrangement uses TRBV7-2 and TRBJ2-3; the match to TRBD2 covers 10 bases. Germline V gene data show CDR1 as SGHTA and CDR2 as FQGNSA. The length of the CDR3 is 16 residues. The CDR3 region has the DNA TGTGCCAGCGGCTTAGGACTAGCGGCTTCCACAGATACGCAGTATTTT. Amino acid sequence: CASGLGLAASTDTQYF.

The V gene is TRBV6-2 or TRBV6-3, the J gene TRBJ1-5; D not certain. The CDR3 contains 16 residues. Germline V gene sequence: CDR1 MNHEY, CDR2 SVGEGT. V lost 4 bases to trimming and J lost 0 bases, with 13 bases between them. The CDR3 sequence is CASSSWALLSNQPQHF. The CDR3 region has the DNA TGTGCCAGCAGTTCATGGGCGTTACTTAGCAATCAGCCCCAGCATTTT.

This rearrangement joins TRBV10-3 to TRBJ1-5, with D hard to call. Per germline, CDR1 ENHRY and CDR2 SYGVKD. The CDR3 totals 13 residues. With 3 bases removed from V and 3 bases from J, the gap between germline ends came to 6 bases. The CDR3 nucleotides read TGTGCCATCAGTGACAGCCTCAATCAGCCCCAGCATTTT. Residues: CAISDSLNQPQHF.